The 15 T cell receptor beta chains reported below all come from one sample, sequenced in a study of long-term antiretroviral therapy in people with HIV. The libraries were made with immunoSEQ v3.0 at survey level. The data were produced by immunoSEQ multiplex PCR, yet TCRdb's version contains in-frame clones alone and is incomplete. This sample yields 15,000 to 20,000 clones, of which about four fifths are seen a single time; 5% to 7% belongs to the top ten. This material consisted of unsorted PBMCs, taken at the start of antiretroviral therapy, before treatment. These TCRs come from a man aged 18 to 30 with HIV.

The chain is built from TRBV5-6 and TRBJ1-1; D unclear. Trimming removed 5 bases from V and 4 bases from J, with 6 bases in between. Germline loops: CDR1 SGHDT, CDR2 YYEEEE. The CDR3 consists of 11 residues. CDR3 residues: CASSIFTEAFF. The DNA of the CDR3 is TGTGCCAGCAGTATTTTCACTGAAGCTTTCTTT.

There are a few counts of this clone. At the DNA level, this CDR3 is encoded by other sequences in the same sample as well. The V gene is TRBV4-3, the J gene TRBJ2-2; D is uncertain. Looked up from germline, CDR1 is LGHNA and CDR2 is YSLEER. The CDR3 runs to 12 residues. V gave up 3 bases and J gave up 3 bases, with 2 bases separating them. The CDR3 loop is CASSQDTGELFF. The CDR3 DNA reads TGCGCCAGCAGCCAGGACACCGGGGAGCTGTTTTTT.

The genes are TRBV5-1 and TRBJ2-1; 7 bases are shared with TRBD1. CDR3 length: 19 residues. Per germline, CDR1 SGHRS and CDR2 YFSETQ. Germline trimming cut 5 bases from V and 5 bases from J; bases unmatched to any gene: 22. Here the CDR3 DNA reads TGCGCCAGCAGTCCCCAACCCAAACTCGTGGGGACAGTCGACAATGAGCAGTTCTTC. Protein: CASSPQPKLVGTVDNEQFF. The variable domain in full, completed from reference TRBV5-1 and TRBJ2-1, reads KAGVTQTPRYLIKTRGQQVTLSCSPISGHRSVSWYQQTPGQGLQFLFEYFSETQRNKGNFPGRFSGRQFSNSRSEMNVSTLELGDSALYLCASSPQPKLVGTVDNEQFFGPGTRLTVL.

The V gene is TRBV10-2, the J gene TRBJ2-7; tentative D call: TRBD1 (6 bases). The CDR3 runs to 11 residues. Trimming removed 7 bases from V and 6 bases from J, with 10 bases in between. Germline values: CDR1 WSHSY, CDR2 SAAADI. The CDR3 sequence is CASNQGFEQYF. CDR3 coding DNA: TGCGCCAGCAACCAGGGGTTCGAGCAGTACTTC.

The genes are TRBV28 and TRBJ1-2; no definite D call. Germline CDR1 reads MDHEN; CDR2 reads SYDVKM. CDR3 length equals 11 residues. The germline V and J ends were trimmed by 3 bases and 8 bases, with 7 bases remaining between them. CDR3 sequence: CASSFPPGYTF. DNA for the CDR3: TGTGCCAGCAGTTTTCCCCCCGGCTACACCTTC.

V usage is TRBV10-1 and J usage is TRBJ1-1, with D maybe TRBD1 (5 bases). The CDR3 is 16 amino acids. CDR1 is WNHNN and CDR2 is SYGVQD in the germline V gene (reference sequence). V lost 1 base, J lost 1 base, and 13 bases lay in between. The CDR3 loop is CASSEYQMTENTEAFF. The CDR3 DNA follows: TGCGCCAGCAGTGAGTACCAAATGACAGAGAACACTGAAGCTTTCTTT.

The chain employs TRBV30 and TRBJ2-1; D is undetermined. The CDR3 is 12 residues long. Germline V gene data show CDR1 as GTSNPN and CDR2 as SVGIG (reference sequence). Trimming pared 1 base from V and 9 bases from J, leaving 10 bases between. The CDR3 bases are TGTGCCTGGAGTGAGTTAGGTGTTGAGCAGTTCTTC. Translating gives CAWSELGVEQFF.

The chain links TRBV6-4 to TRBJ2-3, with 10 bases matching TRBD2. Germline V gene sequence: CDR1 MRHNA, CDR2 SNTAGT. The CDR3 totals 14 residues. After removal of 3 bases from V and 4 bases from J, the junction contained 1 base not matched to a gene. This chain's CDR3 is CASSEAGGSDTQYF. CDR3 nucleotides: TGTGCCAGCAGTGAAGCGGGGGGGTCAGATACGCAGTATTTT.

This clone is a singleton in its sample. The chain joins TRBV7-8 to TRBJ2-7, with TRBD1 matching over 12 bases. With V trimmed by 7 bases and J by 5 bases, 9 bases remained unmatched. The CDR3 totals 15 residues. The germline V gene encodes CDR1 SGHVS and CDR2 FQNEAQ. The CDR3 is CASTPAGTGGNEQYF. The CDR3 DNA is TGTGCCAGCACCCCAGCCGGGACAGGGGGCAACGAGCAGTACTTC.

This clone was seen more than once but under ten times. The DNA for the CDR3 is TGTGCCAGCAGTTTATCAGTTTTTCCTTTCGGGAACGAGCAGTACTTC. It specifies CASSLSVFPFGNEQYF. This chain joins TRBV27 and TRBJ2-7; D may be TRBD2 (5 bases). The CDR3 covers 16 residues. The germline V and J ends were trimmed by 0 bases and 5 bases, with 17 bases remaining between them. The V gene's germline CDR1 is MNHEY and CDR2 SMNVEV (reference sequence).

The count of this clone is one. The genes are TRBV13 and TRBJ2-1, with a possible D match to TRBD2 (5 bases). Germline CDR1 reads PRHDT; CDR2 reads FYEKMQ (reference sequence). V was shortened by 5 bases and J by 8 bases, with 16 bases between the two germline ends. This CDR3 spans 14 amino acids. The CDR3 loop is CASSLLGSIYEQFF. As DNA, the CDR3 is TGTGCCAGCAGCCTCCTAGGGAGTATCTATGAGCAGTTCTTC.

In DNA, the CDR3 is TGTGCCAGCTCACCCAAGGCGGCGCCCTACGAGCAGTACTTC. Its protein is CASSPKAAPYEQYF. This chain uses TRBV18 with TRBJ2-7; D not certain. V shed 3 bases and J shed 2 bases, with 11 bases lying between them. Germline V CDR1 and CDR2: KGHSH, LQKENI. The CDR3 loop spans 14 amino acids. Based on the CDR3 plus reference TRBV18 and TRBJ2-7, the full variable domain is NAGVMQNPRHLVRRRGQEARLRCSPMKGHSHVYWYRQLPEEGLKFMVYLQKENIIDESGMPKERFSAEFPKEGPSILRIQQVVRGDSAAYFCASSPKAAPYEQYFGPGTRLTVT.

The chain joins TRBV7-2 to TRBJ1-1; a possible D gene is TRBD1 (6 bases). V dropped 1 base and J dropped 5 bases, with 14 bases sitting between them. The CDR3 loop spans 15 amino acids. Germline CDR1 reads SGHTA; CDR2 reads FQGNSA. In DNA form, the CDR3 reads TGTGCCAGCAGCTTAGGGGGACACTTAGGGACTGAAGCTTTCTTT. The encoded protein is CASSLGGHLGTEAFF. The full variable domain, with the rest looked up from reference TRBV7-2 and TRBJ1-1, is GAGVSQSPSNKVTEKGKDVELRCDPISGHTALYWYRQSLGQGLEFLIYFQGNSAPDKSGLPSDRFSAERTGGSVSTLTIQRTQQEDSAVYLCASSLGGHLGTEAFFGQGTRLTVV.

A few counts support this clone. This chain links TRBV7-9 with TRBJ1-1; D uncertain. This CDR3 has 12 amino acids. V was shortened by 5 bases and J by 5 bases, with 9 bases between the two germline ends. Germline V gene lookup returns CDR1 SEHNR and CDR2 FQNEAQ (reference sequence). DNA for the CDR3: TGTGCCAGCAGCGAGATGATTACTGAAGCTTTCTTT. Residues: CASSEMITEAFF.

J is TRBJ2-7 and V is TRBV5-1; D gene unclear. Germline V gene data show CDR1 as SGHRS and CDR2 as YFSETQ. The CDR3 extends over 14 amino acids. Trimming removed 1 base at V and 0 bases at J, with 8 bases between. CDR3 nucleotides: TGCGCCAGCAGCTTGCTAGGCTCCTCCTACGAGCAGTACTTC. It is translated as CASSLLGSSYEQYF.